Below, 8 T cell receptor beta chains from the same sample are listed, as sequenced in a study of T cells in tumors after PD-1 blockade. Assay: immunoSEQ multiplex PCR; the TCRdb copy retains only in-frame clones and omits some. The repertoire holds more than 40,000 clones, approximately 84% seen once, with roughly 4% in the top ten. Sequencing was performed on PBMCs, taken before anti-PD-1 treatment. Every receptor here comes from a human donor with basal cell carcinoma.

The genes are TRBV9 and TRBJ2-2; D remains ambiguous. The ends were cut back, 2 bases at V and 7 bases at J, with 12 bases in the middle. The germline V gene has CDR1 SGDLS and CDR2 YYNGEE. This CDR3 comprises 14 residues. The CDR3 coding sequence is TGTGCCAGCAGCGTTTCTGATCCGGGCGGGGAGCTGTTTTTT. Translating gives CASSVSDPGGELFF.

The J gene is TRBJ2-7, the V gene TRBV20-1; D gene ambiguous. The CDR3 sequence is 14 residues long. CDR1 is DFQATT and CDR2 is SNEGSKA in the germline V gene (reference sequence). Trimming stripped 3 bases from V and 4 bases from J, with 16 bases between. The CDR3 DNA reads TGCAGTGCTAGTAGCCTACCGGGTGGTTACGAGCAGTACTTC. Protein: CSASSLPGGYEQYF.

CDR3: CASSLEARRGYEQYF. The CDR3 DNA reads TGTGCCAGCAGCTTGGAGGCCCGGAGAGGCTACGAGCAGTACTTC. This sequence joins TRBV5-5 and TRBJ2-7; D gene uncertain. Trimming removed 0 bases from V and 3 bases from J, with 13 bases in between. The CDR3 contains 15 residues. Germline-derived CDR1 and CDR2 are SGHKS and YYEKEE (reference sequence).

The genes are TRBV30 and TRBJ2-7; D tentatively fits TRBD1 or TRBD2 (5 bases each). The ends were cut back, 2 bases at V and 0 bases at J, with 14 bases in the middle. The CDR3 has 15 residues. From germline, CDR1 is GTSNPN and CDR2 SVGIG (reference sequence). CDR3 coding DNA: TGTGCCTGGAGTCCCAGGTGGGGGTCCTCCTACGAGCAGTACTTC. Translated: CAWSPRWGSSYEQYF. Together with reference TRBV30 and TRBJ2-7, the CDR3 gives the full variable domain: SQTIHQWPATLVQPVGSPLSLECTVEGTSNPNLYWYRQAAGRGLQLLFYSVGIGQISSEVPQNLSASRPQDRQFILSSKKLLLSDSGFYLCAWSPRWGSSYEQYFGPGTRLTVT.

The chain combines TRBV15 with TRBJ1-5; no clear D. This CDR3 contains 14 residues. CDR1 LNHNV and CDR2 YYDKDF come from the germline V gene (reference sequence). Trimming removed 4 bases at V and 5 bases at J, with 12 bases between. CDR3: CATSISGVHQPQHF. Here the CDR3 DNA reads TGTGCCACCAGCATAAGTGGGGTCCATCAGCCCCAGCATTTT. Full variable domain (remainder filled in from reference TRBV15 and TRBJ1-5): DAMVIQNPRYQVTQFGKPVTLSCSQTLNHNVMYWYQQKSSQAPKLLFHYYDKDFNNEADTPDNFQSRRPNTSFCFLDIRSPGLGDTAMYLCATSISGVHQPQHFGDGTRLSIL.

The chain's CDR3 is CAWNRMNTEAFF. CDR3 sequence (DNA): TGTGCCTGGAACAGGATGAACACTGAAGCTTTCTTT. The genes are TRBV30 and TRBJ1-1; D is perhaps TRBD1 (5 bases). The germline V and J ends were trimmed by 4 bases and 0 bases, with 6 bases remaining between them. CDR3 length: 12 amino acids. Germline V gives CDR1 GTSNPN, CDR2 SVGIG (reference sequence).

The sample holds a few counts of this clone. The chain employs TRBV4-1 and TRBJ2-1; D is possibly TRBD2 (5 bases). This CDR3 comprises 15 residues. Germline-derived CDR1 and CDR2 are MGHRA and YSYEKL. Deletions cut 1 base from V and 3 bases from J, with 10 bases between. This chain's CDR3 is CASSQGTGNYNEQFF. The DNA for the CDR3 is TGCGCCAGCAGCCAAGGGACGGGGAACTACAATGAGCAGTTCTTC.

Here the CDR3 reads CASSMTGTLNEKLFF. The CDR3 region has the DNA TGTGCCAGCAGCATGACAGGTACCCTTAATGAAAAACTGTTTTTT. The chain has TRBV9 and TRBJ1-4, with D possibly TRBD1 on 6 matching bases. CDR1 is SGDLS and CDR2 is YYNGEE in the germline V gene. The CDR3 runs 15 residues. V shed 4 bases and J shed 4 bases, with 14 bases lying between them. The full variable domain, in which reference TRBV9 and TRBJ1-4 provide the parts outside the CDR3, is DSGVTQTPKHLITATGQRVTLRCSPRSGDLSVYWYQQSLDQGLQFLIQYYNGEERAKGNILERFSAQQFPDLHSELNLSSLELGDSALYFCASSMTGTLNEKLFFGSGTQLSVL.